This T cell receptor (beta chain) was profiled in a study of cytomegalovirus exposure and HLA in healthy donors. At sampling all donors were nominally healthy, likely with unrecorded immune exposures. As concerns this clone: The antigen is not known.

Trimming took 1 base from V and 8 from J, leaving 14 bases between them. This CDR3 spans 15 amino acids. Germline V CDR1 and CDR2: MNHEY, SMNVEV (reference sequence). The study, taken as a whole, reports: Sequencing depth across donors, presence/absence analyses assumed, was roughly uniform. With DRB1 most and HLA-C fewest, TCR association rates differed between HLA loci in a later analysis.

PCR involved 60 Vbeta and 13 Jbeta primers. Only in-frame clones appear in the TCRdb table, and some are missing; sequencing was by immunoSEQ multiplex PCR. The table includes about 150,000 clones, roughly 73% detected once. This sequence originates from a man younger than 35 in good health and CMV-seropositive. Sequences were obtained from PBMCs. This chain joins TRBV27 and TRBJ1-4; D is uncertain. The CDR3 bases are TGTGCCAGCAGTTTATTCCCCGGGAGACAAGAAAAACTGTTTTTT. This translates into CASSLFPGRQEKLFF.